Following are 14 T cell receptor beta chains from one sample sequenced in a study of blood T cell repertoires in COVID-19. The data were produced by immunoSEQ multiplex PCR, yet TCRdb's version contains in-frame clones alone and is incomplete. The sample has about 180,000 clones; approximately 88% are singletons. Sequenced input: peripheral blood. These receptors all come from a woman aged 40 to 50 with COVID-19, enrolled during active disease.

This clone has only one observation. This chain connects TRBV7-3 to TRBJ1-2; 7 positions agree with TRBD1. The CDR3 extends over 13 amino acids. Germline assignment: CDR1 SGHTA and CDR2 FQGTGA. V was pared by 5 bases and J by 9 bases, with 9 bases of the junction left unmatched. The CDR3 bases are TGTGCCAGCAGCCGGACAGGTATTGAGAGCTACACCTTC. Protein product: CASSRTGIESYTF.

This clone appeared once. The rearrangement uses TRBV28 and TRBJ1-5; 8 bases are a match to TRBD1. The V and J ends lost 6 bases and 4 bases, in that order; junction bases with no gene match: 8. CDR3 length equals 15 residues. Looked up from germline, CDR1 is MDHEN and CDR2 is SYDVKM. The CDR3 DNA is TGTGCCAGCAGACGGGGACAGGCTGTGAATCAGCCCCAGCATTTT. It yields the protein CASRRGQAVNQPQHF.

This clone came up a few times. V and J are TRBV5-4 and TRBJ2-5, with TRBD2 as a possible D gene (6 bases). CDR3 length: 15 residues. Germline-derived CDR1 and CDR2 are SGHNT and YYREEE (reference sequence). V gave up 4 bases and J gave up 5 bases, with 18 bases separating them. The CDR3 here is CASSPTGESRETQYF. CDR3 nucleotide sequence: TGTGCCAGCAGCCCCACGGGGGAATCCAGGGAGACCCAGTACTTC.

The chain uses TRBV6-5 and TRBJ1-2; 7 bases fit TRBD1. Germline loops: CDR1 MNHEY, CDR2 SVGAGI. V lost 6 bases, J lost 8 bases, and 9 bases stayed unmatched. The length of the CDR3 is 13 residues. The CDR3 DNA reads as TGTGCCAGCAGCCAGACAGGGACGAAAGGCTACACCTTC. Its protein is CASSQTGTKGYTF.

This clone has more than one count but fewer than ten. V gene TRBV18 combines with J gene TRBJ1-1; TRBD1 is a possible D gene (6 bases). With 4 bases removed from V and 6 bases from J, the gap between germline ends came to 12 bases. CDR1 and CDR2 from the germline V gene are KGHSH and LQKENI. This CDR3 region has 13 residues. The CDR3 protein is CASSRTESPEAFF. The CDR3 nucleotides read TGTGCCAGCTCACGGACAGAGTCCCCTGAAGCTTTCTTT.

This clone has a handful of counts. The gene calls are TRBV7-9 and TRBJ2-7; D possibly corresponds to TRBD2 (5 bases). This CDR3 is built from 14 residues. Trimming pared 5 bases from V and 2 bases from J, leaving 13 bases between. Per the germline V gene, CDR1 is SEHNR and CDR2 is FQNEAQ (reference sequence). CDR3 amino acids: CASSQGLTTYEQYF. The CDR3 DNA follows: TGTGCCAGCAGCCAAGGACTGACTACCTACGAGCAGTACTTC.

V usage is TRBV2 and J usage is TRBJ2-2; the match to TRBD1 covers 7 bases. J was trimmed by 2 bases and V by 11 bases; bases with no gene match: 8. Germline lookup yields CDR1 SNHLY and CDR2 FYNNEI. The CDR3 covers 14 residues. Here the CDR3 DNA reads TGTGCCGTAGAATGGGACAGAAACACCGGGGAGCTGTTTTTT. Amino acids: CAVEWDRNTGELFF. The variable domain in full, completed from reference TRBV2 and TRBJ2-2, reads EPEVTQTPSHQVTQMGQEVILRCVPISNHLYFYWYRQILGQKVEFLVSFYNNEISEKSEIFDDQFSVERPDGSNFTLKIRSTKLEDSAMYFCAVEWDRNTGELFFGEGSRLTVL.

The genes are TRBV28 and TRBJ2-7, with 9 bases aligning to TRBD1. There are 15 residues in the CDR3. Trimming removed 6 bases from V and 3 bases from J; junction bases left unmatched: 9. CDR1 and CDR2 from the germline V gene are MDHEN and SYDVKM. Written as DNA, the CDR3 is TGTGCCAGCAGGCCCGCTGGGACAGGGCTCTACGAGCAGTACTTC. It specifies CASRPAGTGLYEQYF.

The chain employs TRBV3-1 (or the pseudogene TRBV3-2) and TRBJ2-7, with D possibly TRBD2 on 5 matching bases. Germline values: CDR1 LGHDT, CDR2 YNNKEL (reference sequence). The length of the CDR3 is 13 residues. V shed 3 bases and J shed 5 bases, with 11 bases lying between them. The CDR3 spells CASSHPSTHEQYF. The CDR3 DNA reads as TGTGCCAGCAGCCACCCTAGCACCCACGAGCAGTACTTC.

This clone has only one observation. J is TRBJ2-7 and V is TRBV5-1; D perhaps matches TRBD2 (6 bases). CDR1 and CDR2 (germline): SGHRS, YFSETQ. V was trimmed by 4 bases and J by 3 bases, leaving 17 bases between them. The CDR3 runs 15 residues. CDR3 sequence (DNA): TGCGCCAGCAGCCTCCTGGGAGGCGAAAACTACGAGCAGTACTTC. It specifies CASSLLGGENYEQYF. Complete variable domain (other parts from reference TRBV5-1 and TRBJ2-7): KAGVTQTPRYLIKTRGQQVTLSCSPISGHRSVSWYQQTPGQGLQFLFEYFSETQRNKGNFPGRFSGRQFSNSRSEMNVSTLELGDSALYLCASSLLGGENYEQYFGPGTRLTVT.

There are a few counts of this clone. The V gene is TRBV6-4, the J gene TRBJ2-3; D perhaps matches TRBD1 (5 bases). The CDR3 covers 14 residues. Trimming pared 4 bases from V and 5 bases from J, leaving 13 bases between. Germline values: CDR1 MRHNA, CDR2 SNTAGT. CDR3 in DNA: TGTGCCAGCAGTGGACAAGGGGATGGAGATACGCAGTATTTT. Translating it yields CASSGQGDGDTQYF.

The rearrangement links TRBV29-1 to TRBJ2-7; 8 bases match TRBD2. The trim removed 6 bases at V and 2 bases at J, leaving 6 bases unmatched. The CDR3 spans 13 residues. Germline assignment: CDR1 SQVTM and CDR2 ANQGSEA. The CDR3 sequence is CSVGGLETYEQYF. The CDR3 region has the DNA TGCAGCGTGGGGGGACTAGAAACCTACGAGCAGTACTTC.

The DNA for the CDR3 is TGTGCCAGCAGTGAAAGCGTTAGCGGCGCTTACAATGAGCAGTTCTTC. It specifies CASSESVSGAYNEQFF. The J gene is TRBJ2-1, the V gene TRBV2; a possible D gene is TRBD2 (6 bases). Per germline, CDR1 SNHLY and CDR2 FYNNEI. Between the trimmed V and J ends, which lost 2 bases and 4 bases, there was a span of 15 bases. The CDR3 contains 16 residues.

The chain is built from TRBV11-3 and TRBJ2-1, with 8 bases identical to TRBD2. V shed 5 bases and J 10 bases; nucleotides not matched to a gene: 4. Germline V CDR1 and CDR2: SGHNT, YENEEA. The length of the CDR3 is 12 residues. CDR3 in DNA: TGTGCCAGCAGCCCCATAGCGGGGGAGCAGTTCTTC. Amino acid sequence: CASSPIAGEQFF.